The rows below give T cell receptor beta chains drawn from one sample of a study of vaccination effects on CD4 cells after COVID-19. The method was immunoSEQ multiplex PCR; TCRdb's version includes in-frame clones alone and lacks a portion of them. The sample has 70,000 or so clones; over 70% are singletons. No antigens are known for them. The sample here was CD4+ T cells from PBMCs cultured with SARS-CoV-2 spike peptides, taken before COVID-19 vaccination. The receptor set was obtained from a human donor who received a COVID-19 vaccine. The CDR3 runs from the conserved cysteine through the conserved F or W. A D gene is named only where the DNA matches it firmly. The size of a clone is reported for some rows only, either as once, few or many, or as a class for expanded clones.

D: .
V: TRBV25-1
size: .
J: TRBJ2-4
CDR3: CASSEAGTAKNIQYF
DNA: TGTGCCAGCAGTGAAGCCGGGACAGCCAAAAACATTCAGTACTTC

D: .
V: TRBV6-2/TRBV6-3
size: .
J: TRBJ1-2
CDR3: CASRYGTNYGYTF
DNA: TGTGCCAGCAGGTACGGAACTAACTATGGCTACACCTTC

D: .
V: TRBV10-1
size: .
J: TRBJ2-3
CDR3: CASSEAPGGDTQYF
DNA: TGCGCCAGCAGTGAGGCCCCAGGAGGAGATACGCAGTATTTT

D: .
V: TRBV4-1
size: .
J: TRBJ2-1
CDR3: CASSQVHQGYEQFF
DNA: TGCGCCAGCAGCCAAGTCCATCAGGGGTATGAGCAGTTCTTC

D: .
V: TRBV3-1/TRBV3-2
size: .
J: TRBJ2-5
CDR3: CASSLQDAGETQYF
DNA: TGTGCCAGCAGCCTCCAAGACGCTGGGGAGACCCAGTACTTC

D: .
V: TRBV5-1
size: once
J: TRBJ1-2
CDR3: CASSLEYGVGYTF
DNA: TGCGCCAGCAGCTTGGAATACGGGGTCGGCTACACCTTC

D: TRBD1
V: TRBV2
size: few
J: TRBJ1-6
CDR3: CASVTGASSPLHF
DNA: TGTGCCAGCGTGACAGGGGCTTCTTCACCCCTCCACTTT

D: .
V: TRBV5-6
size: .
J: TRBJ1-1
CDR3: CASSLVSKAYTEAFF
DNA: TGTGCCAGCAGCTTGGTCTCAAAGGCGTATACTGAAGCTTTCTTT

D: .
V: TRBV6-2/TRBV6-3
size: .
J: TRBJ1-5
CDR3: CASSRRADPNQPQHF
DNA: TGTGCCAGCAGTCGTCGGGCGGATCCCAATCAGCCCCAGCATTTT

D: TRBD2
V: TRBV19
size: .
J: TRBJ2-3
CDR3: CASSAGGGTDTQYF
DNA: TGTGCCAGTAGTGCGGGGGGAGGCACAGATACGCAGTATTTT